This is a list of T cell receptor beta chains from one sample in a study of T cell changes during pregnancy in multiple sclerosis. Repertoires were generated with immunoSEQ multiplex PCR, while TCRdb's copy carries only in-frame clones and drops some. The data contain some 100,000 clones, 94% of them singletons. The sample here was peripheral blood, taken before pregnancy. The receptors were sampled from a female donor with multiple sclerosis, enrolled in a pregnancy study. Both conserved end residues are part of each CDR3. The order of the fields is V gene, CDR3 length, D gene, J gene, clone size, CDR3 DNA, CDR3 protein. A D gene is named only where the DNA matches it firmly. Only some rows state a clone size, as once, few, many or a class for expanded clones.

>TRBV2|12|-|TRBJ2-7|-
TGTGCCAGCAAGGGGGGGGCCTACGAGCAGTACTTC
CASKGGAYEQYF
>TRBV5-4|13|-|TRBJ2-7|-
TGTGCCAGCAGCTCTGACTGGGTCTACGAGCAGTACTTC
CASSSDWVYEQYF
>TRBV7-6|11|-|TRBJ2-7|-
TGTGCCAGCAGCTTATTTCCTGAGCAGTACTTC
CASSLFPEQYF
>TRBV5-1|16|TRBD1|TRBJ2-2|-
TGCGCCAGCAGCTTGGCCCCGACAGGGGGCGCCGGGGAGCTGTTTTTT
CASSLAPTGGAGELFF
>TRBV2|12|-|TRBJ1-2|-
TGTGCCAGCGGGGCGGAACGCTATGGCTACACCTTC
CASGAERYGYTF
>TRBV5-1|16|TRBD2|TRBJ2-2|-
TGCGCCAGCAGCTTGGTGATTAGCGGGAGCACCGGGGAGCTGTTTTTT
CASSLVISGSTGELFF
>TRBV9|14|TRBD2|TRBJ2-5|-
TGTGCCAGCAGCAAGAGCGGGAGAGGGGAGACCCAGTACTTC
CASSKSGRGETQYF
>TRBV11-2|13|-|TRBJ1-1|-
TGTGCCAGCAGCGACTTAGCTCGTGATGAAGCTTTCTTT
CASSDLARDEAFF
>TRBV13|15|TRBD1|TRBJ2-1|-
TGTGCCAGCAGCGCATCGACAGGGACCTACAATGAGCAGTTCTTC
CASSASTGTYNEQFF
>TRBV27|14|-|TRBJ1-1|-
TGTGCCAGCAGTTTCGGGGGGCTGAACACTGAAGCTTTCTTT
CASSFGGLNTEAFF
>TRBV7-9|12|-|TRBJ1-1|-
TGTGCCAGCAGCTTTGGTCGGGGTGAAGCTTTCTTT
CASSFGRGEAFF
>TRBV5-8|15|TRBD2|TRBJ2-3|-
TGTGCCAGCAGCTATAGCGGGAGGTCGGGGGATACGCAGTATTTT
CASSYSGRSGDTQYF
>TRBV30|13|TRBD2|TRBJ2-1|-
TGTGCCTGGAGACTAGCGGGAGCGTCAGGGGAGTTCTTC
CAWRLAGASGEFF
>TRBV7-2|15|TRBD1|TRBJ1-3|once
TGTGCCAGCAGCTTATTGGGGACAGTGGGAAACACCATATATTTT
CASSLLGTVGNTIYF
>TRBV4-1|16|TRBD1|TRBJ1-3|-
TGCGCCAGCAGCCAGCCCCGGGACAGGACTGGAAACACCATATATTTT
CASSQPRDRTGNTIYF
>TRBV30|14|-|TRBJ2-7|-
TGTGCCTGGACCAAAGAGCTATACTCCTACGAGCAGTACTTC
CAWTKELYSYEQYF
>TRBV15|14|-|TRBJ2-3|-
TGTGCCACCAGCAGAGATCTGGAGTCAGATACGCAGTATTTT
CATSRDLESDTQYF
>TRBV27|15|-|TRBJ1-5|-
TGTGCCAGCAGTTTATCCAGGACAGCGTCACAGCCCCAGCATTTT
CASSLSRTASQPQHF
>TRBV4-1|14|-|TRBJ1-2|-
TGCGCCAGCAGCCAAGTTGGAGCTAACTATGGCTACACCTTC
CASSQVGANYGYTF
>TRBV9|15|TRBD1|TRBJ2-1|-
TGTGCCAGCAGCGTAAAGGGACAGGGGTACAATGAGCAGTTCTTC
CASSVKGQGYNEQFF
>TRBV11-2|17|TRBD2|TRBJ2-5|-
TGTGCCAGCAGCCCCCGGACTAGCGGGAGGAGGCTAGAGACCCAGTACTTC
CASSPRTSGRRLETQYF
>TRBV10-2|14|-|TRBJ2-1|-
TGCGCCAGCAGTGAGACAGGACGTACTGAAAGGCAGTTCTTC
CASSETGRTERQFF
>TRBV5-1|16|TRBD1|TRBJ2-3|-
TGCGCCAGCAGCTTGGGAAGGGGGCCTTTGTCAGATACGCAGTATTTT
CASSLGRGPLSDTQYF
>TRBV6-1|13|TRBD1|TRBJ2-3|-
TGTGCCAGCAGTGAACAGGGGGCAGATACGCAGTATTTT
CASSEQGADTQYF
>TRBV13|19|TRBD1|TRBJ2-1|-
TGTGCCAGCAGCTCCCGGGACAGGTCAATCTTGAGCTCCTACAATGAGCAGTTCTTC
CASSSRDRSILSSYNEQFF
>TRBV7-3|15|TRBD1|TRBJ2-3|-
TGTGCCAGCAGCACAACAGGGGGCCAAACAGATACGCAGTATTTT
CASSTTGGQTDTQYF
>TRBV28|13|TRBD1|TRBJ2-4|-
TGTGCCATTGACCCGGGACAGGGAAACATTCAGTACTTC
CAIDPGQGNIQYF
>TRBV5-1|18|TRBD2|TRBJ2-5|-
TGCGCCAGCAGCTTGCCGCTAGCGGGAGGGAACATACAAGAGACCCAGTACTTC
CASSLPLAGGNIQETQYF
>TRBV6-6|14|-|TRBJ2-5|-
TGTGCCAGCAGTTACTCTCAGGGGCTGAAGACCCAGTACTTC
CASSYSQGLKTQYF
>TRBV9|15|TRBD2|TRBJ2-1|once
TGTGCCAGCAGCGTAGGTAGCGGGTCGGCCAATGAGCAGTTCTTC
CASSVGSGSANEQFF
>TRBV28|14|TRBD2|TRBJ2-7|-
TGTGCCAGCAGTTTAGGACTAGCATACTACGAGCAGTACTTC
CASSLGLAYYEQYF
>TRBV19|13|-|TRBJ2-1|-
TGTGCCAGTAACCCCGGGACCTACAATGAGCAGTTCTTC
CASNPGTYNEQFF
>TRBV23-1|20|TRBD2|TRBJ2-1|-
TGCGCCAGCAGTCAGCTAGGTGCCTCTAGCGGGATGGGTGGGGACAATGAGCAGTTCTTC
CASSQLGASSGMGGDNEQFF
>TRBV5-6|14|TRBD2|TRBJ2-7|-
TGTGCCAGCAGCTTGTGGGCTAGCGGTTACGAGCAGTACTTC
CASSLWASGYEQYF
>TRBV7-7|15|-|TRBJ1-3|once
TGTGCCAGCAGCTTGGGACCTCAGGGGGGAAACACCATATATTTT
CASSLGPQGGNTIYF
>TRBV4-2|17|TRBD2|TRBJ2-7|-
TGTGCCAGCAGCCAAGAAACTCCCCCGGGACTAGCGGTCGAGCAGTACTTC
CASSQETPPGLAVEQYF
>TRBV6-1|18|TRBD2|TRBJ2-1|-
TGTGCCAGCAGTGAATTGGTTAGCGGGAGAGTTCTGGGAAATGAGCAGTTCTTC
CASSELVSGRVLGNEQFF
>TRBV6-4|16|TRBD1|TRBJ2-3|-
TGTGCCAGCAGTGACTCAGGGGGCGCCCCAACAGATACGCAGTATTTT
CASSDSGGAPTDTQYF
>TRBV10-2|15|-|TRBJ2-7|-
TGCGCCAGCAGTGCAAGATTGACTGAAACCTACGAGCAGTACTTC
CASSARLTETYEQYF
>TRBV4-2|16|TRBD1|TRBJ2-7|-
TGTGCCAGCAGCCAAGAGGCTGGGACAGGAAGCTACGAGCAGTACTTC
CASSQEAGTGSYEQYF
>TRBV28|16|TRBD2|TRBJ2-3|-
TGTGCCAGCAGGAGCGGGACTAGCGGATACACAGATACGCAGTATTTT
CASRSGTSGYTDTQYF
>TRBV10-3|14|TRBD2|TRBJ2-7|-
TGTGCCATCAGTGACTCTAGCGGTTGGGGCGAGCAGTACTTC
CAISDSSGWGEQYF
>TRBV12-5|11|-|TRBJ2-7|-
TGTGCTAGTGCCTTATCCTACGAGCAGTACTTC
CASALSYEQYF
>TRBV4-1|12|TRBD1|TRBJ1-2|-
TGCGCCAGCAGCCAAGAAGGCGGGGACAGGGCCTTC
CASSQEGGDRAF
>TRBV18|16|TRBD1|TRBJ1-2|-
TGTGCCAGCTCACCGGGGGACAGCGAGCGAAACTATGGCTACACCTTC
CASSPGDSERNYGYTF
>TRBV15|15|-|TRBJ2-7|-
TGTGCCACCAGCAGAGATCGGAGCGGCAGCTACGAGCAGTACTTC
CATSRDRSGSYEQYF
>TRBV28|16|TRBD2|TRBJ2-1|-
TGTGCCAGCAGTTTAGTCACTAGCGGGCGTTACAATGAGCAGTTCTTC
CASSLVTSGRYNEQFF
>TRBV2|15|-|TRBJ1-2|-
TGTGCCAGCAGGGAGAACCTCTCTCCTAACTATGGCTACACCTTC
CASRENLSPNYGYTF
>TRBV5-1|13|-|TRBJ2-7|-
TGCGCCAGCACGGAGGGTAGGCCCTACGAGCAGTACTTC
CASTEGRPYEQYF
>TRBV9|16|TRBD2|TRBJ2-3|once
TGTGCCAGCAGCGTCGGGTTAGCGGGAGTCTCAGATACGCAGTATTTT
CASSVGLAGVSDTQYF
>TRBV2|15|TRBD1|TRBJ2-7|-
TGTGCCAGCAGTGCCCAATACAGGGGGCAGGGGGAGCAGTACTTC
CASSAQYRGQGEQYF
>TRBV28|16|TRBD1|TRBJ1-2|-
TGTGCCAGCATCGCTTCCCTTGGGACAGCTAACTATGGCTACACCTTC
CASIASLGTANYGYTF
>TRBV11-2|13|-|TRBJ1-2|-
TGTGCCAGCAGCTCTGACAGGTTATGGGGCTACACCTTC
CASSSDRLWGYTF
>TRBV7-9|15|TRBD1|TRBJ1-1|-
TGTGCCAGCAGCTCCCCGGGACAGGGAATAGGTGAAGCTTTCTTT
CASSSPGQGIGEAFF
>TRBV4-1|18|TRBD2|TRBJ2-1|-
TGCGCCAGCAGCCAAGATAGGGGGACTAGCGGAGCAAGGGATGAGCAGTTCTTC
CASSQDRGTSGARDEQFF
>TRBV19|15|-|TRBJ1-2|once
TGTGCCAGTAGTACTACAGGGAGGGAAACCTATGGCTACACCTTC
CASSTTGRETYGYTF
>TRBV5-4|15|-|TRBJ2-6|-
TGTGCCAGCAGCTTGGGAGGATCTGGGGCCAACGTCCTGACTTTC
CASSLGGSGANVLTF
>TRBV29-1|14|-|TRBJ2-3|-
TGCAGCGTTGACGGGGGAGTGTACACAGATACGCAGTATTTT
CSVDGGVYTDTQYF
>TRBV7-2|16|-|TRBJ1-1|once
TGTGCCAGCAGCTTAGAGCAGGGGATTCTGAACACTGAAGCTTTCTTT
CASSLEQGILNTEAFF